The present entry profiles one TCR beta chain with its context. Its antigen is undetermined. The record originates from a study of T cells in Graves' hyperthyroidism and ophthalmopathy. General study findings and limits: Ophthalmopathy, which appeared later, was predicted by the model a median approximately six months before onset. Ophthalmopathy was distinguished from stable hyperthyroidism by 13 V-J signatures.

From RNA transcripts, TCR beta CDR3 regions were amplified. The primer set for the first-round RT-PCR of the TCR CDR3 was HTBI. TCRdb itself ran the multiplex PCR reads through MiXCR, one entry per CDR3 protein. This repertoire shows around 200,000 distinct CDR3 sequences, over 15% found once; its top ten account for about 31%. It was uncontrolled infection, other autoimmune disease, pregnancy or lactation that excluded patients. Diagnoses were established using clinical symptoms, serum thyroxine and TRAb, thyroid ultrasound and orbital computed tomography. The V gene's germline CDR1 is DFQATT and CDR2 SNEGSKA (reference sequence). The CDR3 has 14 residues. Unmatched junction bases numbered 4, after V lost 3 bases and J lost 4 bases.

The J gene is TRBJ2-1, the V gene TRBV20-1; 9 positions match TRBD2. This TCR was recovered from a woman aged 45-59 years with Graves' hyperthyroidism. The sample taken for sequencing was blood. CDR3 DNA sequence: TGCAGTGCTAGGCGGCTAGCGGGATACAATGAGCAGTTCTTC. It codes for CSARRLAGYNEQFF.